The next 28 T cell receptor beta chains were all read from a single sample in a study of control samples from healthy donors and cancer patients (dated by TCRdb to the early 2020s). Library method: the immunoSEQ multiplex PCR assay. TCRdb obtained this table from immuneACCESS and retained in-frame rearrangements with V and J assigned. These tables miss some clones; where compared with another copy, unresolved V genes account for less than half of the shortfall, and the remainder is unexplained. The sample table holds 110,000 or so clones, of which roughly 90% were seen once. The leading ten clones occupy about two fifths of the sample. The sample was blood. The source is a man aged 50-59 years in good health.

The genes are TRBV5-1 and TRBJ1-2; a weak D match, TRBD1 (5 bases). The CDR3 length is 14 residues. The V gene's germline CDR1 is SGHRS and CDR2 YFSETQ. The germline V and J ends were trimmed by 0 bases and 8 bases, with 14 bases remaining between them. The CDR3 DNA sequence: TGCGCCAGCAGCTTGGAGGTGGCAGGGAGCGGCTACACCTTC. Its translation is CASSLEVAGSGYTF.

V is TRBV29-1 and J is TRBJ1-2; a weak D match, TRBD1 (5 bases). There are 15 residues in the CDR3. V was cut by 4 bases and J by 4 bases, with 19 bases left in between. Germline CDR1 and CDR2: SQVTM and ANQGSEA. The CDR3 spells CSVVPRGVKSYGYTF. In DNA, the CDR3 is TGCAGCGTTGTGCCTCGAGGGGTGAAAAGCTATGGCTACACCTTC.

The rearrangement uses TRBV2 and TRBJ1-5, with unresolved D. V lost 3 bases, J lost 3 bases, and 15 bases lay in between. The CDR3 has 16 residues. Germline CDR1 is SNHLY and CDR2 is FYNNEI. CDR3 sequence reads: CASSDQAPRFNQPQHF. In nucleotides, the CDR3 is TGTGCCAGCAGTGATCAAGCCCCCCGATTCAATCAGCCCCAGCATTTT.

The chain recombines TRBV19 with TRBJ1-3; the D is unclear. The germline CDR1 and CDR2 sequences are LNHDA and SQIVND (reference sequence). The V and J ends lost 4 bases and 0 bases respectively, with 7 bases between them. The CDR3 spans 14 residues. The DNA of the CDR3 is TGTGCCAGTAGTAGAGGGATCTCTGGAAACACCATATATTTT. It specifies CASSRGISGNTIYF.

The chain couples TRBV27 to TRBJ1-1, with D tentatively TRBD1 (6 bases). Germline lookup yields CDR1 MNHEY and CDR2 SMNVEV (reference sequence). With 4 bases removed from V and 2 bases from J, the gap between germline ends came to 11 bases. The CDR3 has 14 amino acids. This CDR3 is CASSSATGNTEAFF. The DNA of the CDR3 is TGTGCCAGCAGTTCCGCGACAGGTAACACTGAAGCTTTCTTT.

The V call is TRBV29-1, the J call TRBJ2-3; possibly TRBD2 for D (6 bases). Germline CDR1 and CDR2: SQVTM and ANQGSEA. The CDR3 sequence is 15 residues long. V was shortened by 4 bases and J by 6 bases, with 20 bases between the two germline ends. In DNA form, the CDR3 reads TGCAGCGTTGTCCCGGGGTCGGGGGTTAGGGATACGCAGTATTTT. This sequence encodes CSVVPGSGVRDTQYF.

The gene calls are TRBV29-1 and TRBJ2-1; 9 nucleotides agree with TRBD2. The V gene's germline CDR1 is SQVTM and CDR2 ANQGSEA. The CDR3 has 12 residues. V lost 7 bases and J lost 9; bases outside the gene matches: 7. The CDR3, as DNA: TGCAGCGCAGGCGGGGGGGTTAGTGAGCAGTTCTTC. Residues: CSAGGGVSEQFF.

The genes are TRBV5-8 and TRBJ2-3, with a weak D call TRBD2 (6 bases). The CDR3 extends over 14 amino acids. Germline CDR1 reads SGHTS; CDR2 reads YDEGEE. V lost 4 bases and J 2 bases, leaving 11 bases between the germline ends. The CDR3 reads CASSRGEATDTQYF. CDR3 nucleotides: TGTGCCAGCAGCAGAGGGGAGGCCACAGATACGCAGTATTTT. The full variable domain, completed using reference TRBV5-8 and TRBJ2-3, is EAGVTQSPTHLIKTRGQQATLRCSPISGHTSVYWYQQALGLGLQFLLWYDEGEERNRGNFPPRFSGRQFPNYSSELNVNALELEDSALYLCASSRGEATDTQYFGPGTRLTVL.

CDR3 loop: CASSLRTGGTDTQYF. The CDR3 region has the DNA TGTGCCAGCAGCCTCCGGACAGGGGGCACAGATACGCAGTATTTT. The chain has TRBV7-2 and TRBJ2-3; TRBD1 matches at 9 bases. There are 15 residues in the CDR3. Germline V CDR1 and CDR2: SGHTA, FQGNSA. The V gene end was trimmed by 5 bases and the J gene end by 1 base; junction bases not matched to a gene: 4.

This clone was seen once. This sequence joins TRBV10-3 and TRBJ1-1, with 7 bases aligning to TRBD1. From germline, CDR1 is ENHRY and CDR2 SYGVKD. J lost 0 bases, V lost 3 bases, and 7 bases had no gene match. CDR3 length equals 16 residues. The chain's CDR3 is CAISDPPTGMNTEAFF. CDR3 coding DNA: TGTGCCATCAGTGACCCTCCGACAGGGATGAACACTGAAGCTTTCTTT.

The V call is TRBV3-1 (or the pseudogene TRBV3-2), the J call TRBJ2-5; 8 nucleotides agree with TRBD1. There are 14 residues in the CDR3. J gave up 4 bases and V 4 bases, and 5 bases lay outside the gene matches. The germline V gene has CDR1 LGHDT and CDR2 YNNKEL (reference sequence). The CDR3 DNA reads TGTGCCAGCAGCCTCATACAGGGGGTAGAGACCCAGTACTTC. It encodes CASSLIQGVETQYF.

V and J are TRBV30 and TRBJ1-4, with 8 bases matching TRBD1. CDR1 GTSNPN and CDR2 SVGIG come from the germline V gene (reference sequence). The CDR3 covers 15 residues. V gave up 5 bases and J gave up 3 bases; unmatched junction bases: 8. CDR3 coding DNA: TGTGCCTGGGCGTTACAGGGGGTGGCTAATGAAAAACTGTTTTTT. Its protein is CAWALQGVANEKLFF.

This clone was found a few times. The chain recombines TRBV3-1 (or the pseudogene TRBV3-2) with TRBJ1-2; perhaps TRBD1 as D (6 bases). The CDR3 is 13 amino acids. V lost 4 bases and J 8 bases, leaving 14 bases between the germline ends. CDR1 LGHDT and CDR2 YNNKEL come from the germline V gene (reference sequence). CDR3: CASSPLGAKGYTF. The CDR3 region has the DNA TGTGCCAGCAGCCCTCTGGGGGCAAAGGGCTACACCTTC.

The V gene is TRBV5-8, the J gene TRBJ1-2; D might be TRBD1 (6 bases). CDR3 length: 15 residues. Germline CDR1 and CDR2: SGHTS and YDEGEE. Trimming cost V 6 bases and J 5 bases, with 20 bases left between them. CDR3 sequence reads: CASTPFTGSGYGYTF. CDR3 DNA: TGTGCCAGCACCCCTTTTACAGGGTCTGGGTATGGCTACACCTTC.

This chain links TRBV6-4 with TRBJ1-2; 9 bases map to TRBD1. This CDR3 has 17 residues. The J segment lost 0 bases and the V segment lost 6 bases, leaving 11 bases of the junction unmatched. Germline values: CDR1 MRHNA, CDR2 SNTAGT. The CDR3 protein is CASSPGQGYGTNYGYTF. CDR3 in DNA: TGTGCCAGCAGCCCCGGACAGGGGTACGGGACTAACTATGGCTACACCTTC.

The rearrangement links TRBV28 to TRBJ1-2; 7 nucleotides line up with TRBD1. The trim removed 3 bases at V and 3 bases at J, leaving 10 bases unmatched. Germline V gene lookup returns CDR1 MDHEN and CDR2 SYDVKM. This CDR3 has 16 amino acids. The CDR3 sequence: CASSLGGTARYYGYTF. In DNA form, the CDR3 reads TGTGCCAGCAGTTTGGGAGGGACAGCTCGCTACTATGGCTACACCTTC.

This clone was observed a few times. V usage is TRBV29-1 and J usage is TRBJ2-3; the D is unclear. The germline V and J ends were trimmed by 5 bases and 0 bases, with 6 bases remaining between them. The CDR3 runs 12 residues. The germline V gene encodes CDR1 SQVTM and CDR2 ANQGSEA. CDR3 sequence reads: CSVTPSTDTQYF. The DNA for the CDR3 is TGCAGCGTTACTCCTAGCACAGATACGCAGTATTTT.

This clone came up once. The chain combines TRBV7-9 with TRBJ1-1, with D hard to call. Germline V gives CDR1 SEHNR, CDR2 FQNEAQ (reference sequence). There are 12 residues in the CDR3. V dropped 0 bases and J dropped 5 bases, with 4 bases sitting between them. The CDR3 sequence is CASSLAYTEAFF. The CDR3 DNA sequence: TGTGCCAGCAGCTTAGCGTATACTGAAGCTTTCTTT.

DNA of the CDR3: TGCAGCGTTGAAGGCACAGGGGGAGGAGGAGAGACCCAGTACTTC. Residues: CSVEGTGGGGETQYF. The chain uses TRBV29-1 and TRBJ2-5; TRBD1 agrees at 8 bases. Losses at the gene ends were 1 base for V and 4 bases for J; bases not matched to a gene: 8. The CDR3 has 15 amino acids. Looked up from germline, CDR1 is SQVTM and CDR2 is ANQGSEA.

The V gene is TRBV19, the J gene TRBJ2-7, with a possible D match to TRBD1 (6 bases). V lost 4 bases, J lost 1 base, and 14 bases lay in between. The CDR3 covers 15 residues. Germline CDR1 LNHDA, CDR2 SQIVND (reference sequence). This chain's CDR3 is CASSTRQANSYEQYF. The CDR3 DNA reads TGTGCCAGTAGTACTCGACAGGCCAATTCCTACGAGCAGTACTTC.

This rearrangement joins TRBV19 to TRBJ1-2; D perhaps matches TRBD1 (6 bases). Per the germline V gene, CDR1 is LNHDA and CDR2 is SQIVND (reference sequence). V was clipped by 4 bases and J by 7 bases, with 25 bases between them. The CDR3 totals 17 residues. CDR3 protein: CASSKGGPGRQSGGYTF. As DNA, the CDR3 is TGTGCCAGTAGTAAAGGGGGTCCGGGACGCCAGTCTGGTGGCTACACCTTC.

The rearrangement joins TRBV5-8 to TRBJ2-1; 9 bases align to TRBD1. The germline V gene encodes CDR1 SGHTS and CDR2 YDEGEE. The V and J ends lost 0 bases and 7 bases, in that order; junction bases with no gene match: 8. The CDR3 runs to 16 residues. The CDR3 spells CASSLAGDRAVNEQFF. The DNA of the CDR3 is TGTGCCAGCAGCTTGGCCGGGGACAGGGCGGTGAATGAGCAGTTCTTC.

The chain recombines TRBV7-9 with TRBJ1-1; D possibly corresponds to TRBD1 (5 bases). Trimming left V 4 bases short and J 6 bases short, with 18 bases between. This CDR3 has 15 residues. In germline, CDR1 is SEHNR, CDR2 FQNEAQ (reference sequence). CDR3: CASSYTGTQASEAFF. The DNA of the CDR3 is TGTGCCAGCAGCTACACCGGAACACAGGCATCTGAAGCTTTCTTT.

The CDR3 DNA is TGTGCCAGCTCATTGATAGGTGTTGACTCAACGAACTATGGCTACACCTTC. This encodes CASSLIGVDSTNYGYTF. The chain has TRBV18 and TRBJ1-2; D ambiguous. The CDR3 contains 17 residues. CDR1 and CDR2 from the germline V gene are KGHSH and LQKENI. Trimming removed 5 bases at V and 2 bases at J, with 21 bases between. Looking up the rest from reference TRBV18 and TRBJ1-2 gives the full variable domain: NAGVMQNPRHLVRRRGQEARLRCSPMKGHSHVYWYRQLPEEGLKFMVYLQKENIIDESGMPKERFSAEFPKEGPSILRIQQVVRGDSAAYFCASSLIGVDSTNYGYTFGSGTRLTVV.

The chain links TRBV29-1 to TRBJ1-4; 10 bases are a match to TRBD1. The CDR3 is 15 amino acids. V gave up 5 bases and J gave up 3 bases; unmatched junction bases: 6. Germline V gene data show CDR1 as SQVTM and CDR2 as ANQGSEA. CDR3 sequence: CSVSRDRGANEKLFF. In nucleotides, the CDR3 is TGCAGCGTTTCGCGGGACAGGGGTGCTAATGAAAAACTGTTTTTT.

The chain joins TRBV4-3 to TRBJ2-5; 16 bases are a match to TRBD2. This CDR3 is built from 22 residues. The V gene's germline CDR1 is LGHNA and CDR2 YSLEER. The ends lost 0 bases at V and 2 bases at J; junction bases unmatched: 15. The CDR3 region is CASSQESPGRGLAGGIQETQYF. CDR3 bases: TGCGCCAGCAGCCAAGAATCCCCCGGGAGGGGACTAGCGGGGGGGATACAAGAGACCCAGTACTTC.

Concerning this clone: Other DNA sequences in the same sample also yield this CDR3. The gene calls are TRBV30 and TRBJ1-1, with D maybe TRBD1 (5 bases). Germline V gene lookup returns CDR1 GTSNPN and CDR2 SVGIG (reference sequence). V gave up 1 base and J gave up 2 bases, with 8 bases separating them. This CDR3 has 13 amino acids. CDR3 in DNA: TGTGCCTGGAGTGGACAGTTAAACACTGAAGCTTTCTTT. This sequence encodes CAWSGQLNTEAFF.

This CDR3 is CASSPPGQNTEAFF. The CDR3 coding sequence is TGTGCCAGCAGCCCCCCGGGACAGAACACTGAAGCTTTCTTT. The V call is TRBV5-4, the J call TRBJ1-1, with TRBD1 as a possible D gene (6 bases). CDR3 size: 14 residues. Germline lookup yields CDR1 SGHNT and CDR2 YYREEE (reference sequence). V gave up 4 bases and J gave up 1 base, with 11 bases separating them.